Included here is one TCR beta chain sequence, with context. It has no known antigen specificity. No much larger clone exists at a distance of one base, and base qualities are not known. Healthy HIV-negative adults with no recently reported acute infections or vaccinations were included as donors. All donors were Caucasian adults living in Nashville, Tennessee, USA. Magnetic negative selection was used to enrich CD4+ T cells, after which naive cells were positively selected on CD45RA and the negative fraction became the memory subset. Blood was obtained by leukapheresis, after which PBMCs were separated by Ficoll-Histopaque density gradient centrifugation and cryopreserved in liquid nitrogen vapor phase. Purity and quantity of every magnetically sorted T cell population were checked by analytical flow cytometry. Genomic DNA was isolated from each sorted fraction and quantified by UV absorbance on a Nanodrop 2000c.

The germline V gene specifies KGHSH as CDR1 and LQKENI as CDR2. The CDR3 holds 14 amino acids from the cysteine to the phenylalanine. Only the CDR3 portion is preserved as DNA: 42 bases, with reading frame beginning at the first base. V loses 6 bases, J loses 4 bases, and the germline ends lie 12 bases apart. The sample comes from a study of shared clonotypes between healthy human individuals (dated by TCRdb to between 2020 and 2021). Turning to the overall study: A few men and two women, aged 18 to 49 years, made up the cohort. Between about 0.85 and 10 billion PBMCs per donor were obtained by leukapheresis. For each donor, CD4 naive and CD4 memory were each run on three plates, CD8 naive on two plates, and CD8 memory on one plate. Different laboratories and diverse techniques were used to prepare libraries and sequence TCR repertoires, to increase sequencing depth and limit assay-specific biases. The study deeply sequenced blood TCR repertoires of five healthy adults to estimate repertoire size and the extent of clonotype sharing between individuals. What the authors observed across the whole study: Higher generation probabilities were observed for clonotypes shared by all four sorted-subset donors than for non-shared clonotypes. Even with the large sequencing depth, rarefaction of the sorted-subset datasets indicated that sequencing was incomplete. Sharing across a few donors was observed for around 5% of naive CD4, 3.5% of naive CD8, 2% to 2.5% of memory CD4, and roughly 0.43% of memory CD8 clonotypes. Sampling was restricted to blood, and TCR repertoires in tissues likely differ from the TCR repertoires found in blood. Because the study included only a small number of donors, the genetic and exposure-history diversity represented was limited. Based on pairwise subsampling, the degree of clonotype sharing among donors was expected to be affected by sequencing depth. Larger estimated clonotype richness was generally found for naive subsets than for memory subsets.

Using the deep immunoSEQ assay, TCR CDR3 regions were amplified from genomic DNA by multiplex PCR. Extracted genomic DNA from each cell subset was spread evenly across all wells of several immunoSEQ 96-well plates, with each plate serving as a replicate. For sorted subsets, each replicate PCR was loaded with approximately 0.2 ug genomic DNA, equivalent to about 33,000 T cell genomes. The purified libraries were quantified using a Qubit 3.0 fluorometer, sized with a Bioanalyzer 2100, and then quantified again using the KAPA Library Quantification kit. Every immunoSEQ 96-well plate was sequenced on a dedicated single-read 150-cycle Illumina NextSeq 550 flow cell. The published analysis was carried out like this. Because the immunoSEQ output included only junctional sequences and no quality scores, the filtering could not be the same as the filtering used for full-length reads. To assign V/J genes and CDR3, sequences were annotated against IMGT germline references using PyIR, a Python wrapper for IgBLAST v1.9. Reads with weak V/J assignments (E-value above 1e-6), missing CDR3, stop codons, out-of-frame junctions, or ambiguous translated residues were removed. A V3J clonotype was defined by an identical inferred V gene, J gene, and CDR3 amino acid sequence. Percentage overlap between repertoires was computed as shared unique clonotypes divided by the size of the smaller repertoire. RTK rarefaction, the Chao1 estimator, and Recon v2.1 estimates of unobserved clonotypes were used to assess repertoire richness. OLGA was used to compute generation probabilities for all TCRbeta clonotypes that the gDNA method yielded from a few donors. Not all clones reach the TCRdb copy of this immuneACCESS table, which keeps in-frame sequences only. Checked studies attribute under half of the gap to unresolved V genes and leave the rest unexplained. That table gives V, J and clone size, and the DNA gave D and trimming. In all, the sample holds around 1.4 million clones, and 97% to 99% of those were seen once. Jointly, the top ten make up approximately 0.38% of the sample.

The sequence is built from TRBV18 and TRBJ2-2; the D gene identity is not certain. Sequenced material: naive CD4+ T cells sorted from blood. The cell subset or site label here, explained by the study, means: CD45RA+ positively selected. The TCR comes from a young man in good health. The CDR3 here reads CASSPTTVTGELFF. At the DNA level, the sequence is TGTGCCAGCTCTCCCACTACGGTCACCGGGGAGCTGTTTTTT.